One and the same sample provided the 20 T cell receptor beta chains below, sequenced in a study of T cell repertoires in cytomegalovirus infection. MiXCR, applied by TCRdb to the reads, yields one record per CDR3 protein. Among more than 650,000 distinct CDR3 sequences, approximately 40% were seen once, and the ten largest hold 2.5% to 3.5%. The sequenced material came from PBMCs. These receptor sequences come from a human donor in good health (CMV status not recorded). Some clones in this sample may be carry-over from other donors' samples.

In its sample, this clonotype was seen a few times. This chain joins TRBV7-9 and TRBJ2-5; unclear D gene. Germline V lookup: CDR1 SEHNR, CDR2 FQNEAQ (reference sequence). This CDR3 has 14 amino acids. V was clipped by 5 bases and J by 2 bases, with 12 bases between them. CDR3 nucleotides: TGTGCCAGCAGCCACGAAGAAGGACAAGAGACCCAGTACTTC. Amino acids: CASSHEEGQETQYF.

This clonotype has a handful of counts. This chain joins TRBV7-2 and TRBJ2-7, with 7 bases matching TRBD2. The trim removed 3 bases at V and 4 bases at J, leaving 6 bases unmatched. The CDR3 is 14 amino acids. CDR1 SGHTA and CDR2 FQGNSA come from the germline V gene. CDR3 sequence reads: CASSLGRVDYEQYF. The CDR3 DNA follows: TGTGCCAGCAGCTTGGGGAGGGTGGATTACGAGCAGTACTTC.

This clonotype was observed once. This CDR3 reads CASSPQGNSPLHF. In DNA form, the CDR3 reads TGTGCCAGCAGCCCCCAGGGGAATTCACCCCTCCACTTT. The chain recombines TRBV9 with TRBJ1-6; perhaps TRBD1 as D (6 bases). CDR1 is SGDLS, CDR2 YYNGEE, per germline. This CDR3 comprises 13 residues. V lost 4 bases, J lost 7 bases, and 9 bases lay in between.

This clonotype was observed a handful of times. The rearrangement links TRBV7-2 to TRBJ2-7; maybe TRBD2 (5 bases). Germline values: CDR1 SGHTA, CDR2 FQGNSA. V shed 1 base and J shed 6 bases, with 19 bases lying between them. The CDR3 length is 16 residues. In DNA, the CDR3 is TGTGCCAGCAGCTTAGTGGGTGTGGGGAGTTCCCCCGAGCAGTACTTC. This translates into CASSLVGVGSSPEQYF.

This clonotype was counted once. This chain uses TRBV6-8 with TRBJ2-1; D perhaps matches TRBD2 (5 bases). Germline assignment: CDR1 MNHGY and CDR2 SAAAGT. V was clipped by 0 bases and J by 4 bases, with 13 bases between them. The length of the CDR3 is 16 residues. The CDR3 sequence is CASSYSKLGRYNEQFF. CDR3 coding DNA: TGTGCCAGCAGTTACTCGAAACTAGGGCGTTACAATGAGCAGTTCTTC.

This clonotype was detected only a few times. The V call is TRBV6-1, the J call TRBJ1-5, with no clear D. V was shortened by 4 bases and J by 4 bases, with 20 bases between the two germline ends. Germline CDR1 is MNHNS and CDR2 is SASEGT. The CDR3 is 17 amino acids. Written as DNA, the CDR3 is TGTGCCAGCAGTGTAACTGCCCGCTTCTTTGAAAATCAGCCCCAGCATTTT. Its translation is CASSVTARFFENQPQHF.

The rearrangement links TRBV7-6 to TRBJ2-3; tentative D call: TRBD1 (5 bases). V lost 3 bases, J lost 4 bases, and 8 bases lay in between. This CDR3 comprises 13 residues. Germline V CDR1 and CDR2: SGHVS, FNYEAQ. The CDR3 sequence is CASSFQGPDTQYF. As DNA, the CDR3 is TGTGCCAGCAGCTTCCAGGGCCCAGATACGCAGTATTTT. Full variable domain (missing parts from reference TRBV7-6 and TRBJ2-3): GAGVSQSPRYKVTKRGQDVALRCDPISGHVSLYWYRQALGQGPEFLTYFNYEAQQDKSGLPNDRFSAERPEGSISTLTIQRTEQRDSAMYRCASSFQGPDTQYFGPGTRLTVL.

This chain uses TRBV27 with TRBJ2-3; 7 nucleotides match TRBD2. V lost 4 bases and J lost 6; bases outside the gene matches: 10. Per germline, CDR1 MNHEY and CDR2 SMNVEV (reference sequence). This CDR3 spans 15 amino acids. CDR3 sequence reads: CASSSRLAPLDTQYF. The DNA of the CDR3 is TGTGCCAGCAGTTCCCGACTAGCCCCATTGGATACGCAGTATTTT.

The chain combines TRBV4-1 with TRBJ1-2, with 9 bases that match TRBD1. Germline-derived CDR1 and CDR2 are MGHRA and YSYEKL. The CDR3 is 14 residues long. With 3 bases clipped from V and 9 bases from J, the junction kept 8 bases outside the gene matches. In nucleotides, the CDR3 is TGCGCCAGCAGCCACCCGGGACAGGGAAGTAGCTACACCTTC. Amino acid sequence: CASSHPGQGSSYTF.

J is TRBJ2-1 and V is TRBV3-1; D is unresolved. CDR3 length equals 15 residues. Deletions cut 0 bases from V and 1 base from J, with 7 bases between. The V gene's germline CDR1 is LGHDT and CDR2 YNNKEL (reference sequence). The CDR3 loop is CASSQEVASYNEQFF. The DNA for the CDR3 is TGTGCCAGCAGCCAAGAGGTAGCATCCTACAATGAGCAGTTCTTC.

This clonotype was detected a few times. The chain combines TRBV11-2 with TRBJ2-7; 10 bases map to TRBD2. The CDR3 covers 17 residues. V was clipped by 3 bases and J by 2 bases; unmatched bases: 10. Per germline, CDR1 SGHAT and CDR2 FQNNGV. This chain's CDR3 is CASSLAGTSAHPYEQYF. CDR3 nucleotides: TGTGCCAGCAGCTTGGCCGGGACTAGCGCGCATCCCTACGAGCAGTACTTC.

There are a few counts of this clonotype. The V and J genes are TRBV27 and TRBJ2-1, with TRBD2 matching over 7 bases. V lost 3 bases to trimming and J lost 4 bases; unmatched junction nucleotides: 3. This CDR3 region has 14 residues. Germline V gene lookup returns CDR1 MNHEY and CDR2 SMNVEV (reference sequence). CDR3: CASSFQREYNEQFF. The CDR3 DNA sequence: TGTGCCAGCAGTTTCCAGCGGGAATACAATGAGCAGTTCTTC.

The chain joins TRBV6-2 or TRBV6-3 to TRBJ2-1, with 13 bases identical to TRBD2. This CDR3 has 15 residues. V trimming: 7 bases; J trimming: 4 bases; junction bases outside the gene matches: 4. Germline CDR1 and CDR2: MNHEY and SVGEGT. The CDR3 is CASTLLAGGYNEQFF. The CDR3 DNA sequence: TGTGCCAGCACTCTACTAGCGGGGGGGTACAATGAGCAGTTCTTC.

This chain uses TRBV28 with TRBJ2-5, with 9 positions matching TRBD2. This CDR3 is built from 17 residues. V shed 4 bases, J shed 1 base, and the junction held 10 bases outside the gene matches. The V gene's germline CDR1 is MDHEN and CDR2 SYDVKM. The CDR3 DNA reads as TGTGCCAGCAGTTCCTGGCCTAGCGGGGCTGTCCAAGAGACCCAGTACTTC. Translation: CASSSWPSGAVQETQYF.

With regard to this clonotype: A read error may produce the germline difference seen at one junction end. The chain couples TRBV20-1 to TRBJ2-3, with D unresolved. This CDR3 is 13 amino acids long. Germline V gene lookup returns CDR1 DFQATT and CDR2 SNEGSKA (reference sequence). The CDR3 region is CSASNPGTDTQSF. The CDR3 DNA is TGCAGTGCTAGTAATCCGGGCACGGATACGCAGTCTTTT.

This clonotype has more than one count but fewer than ten. This sequence joins TRBV28 and TRBJ1-2; TRBD1 aligns across 7 bases. The V gene end was trimmed by 7 bases and the J gene end by 0 bases; junction bases not matched to a gene: 8. The CDR3 is made up of 15 amino acids. The germline CDR1 and CDR2 sequences are MDHEN and SYDVKM. CDR3 DNA sequence: TGTGCCAGCAATGAAGACAGGGTAGCTAACTATGGCTACACCTTC. As protein: CASNEDRVANYGYTF.

In its sample, this clonotype was seen a few times. The CDR3 is CSAGDRANTEAFF. CDR3 nucleotide sequence: TGCAGTGCTGGGGACAGGGCGAACACTGAAGCTTTCTTT. The chain couples TRBV20-1 to TRBJ1-1, with 9 nucleotides matching TRBD1. The CDR3 contains 13 residues. Germline V gives CDR1 DFQATT, CDR2 SNEGSKA (reference sequence). V lost 5 bases to trimming and J lost 1 base; unmatched junction nucleotides: 2.

This clonotype has just a few counts. The chain has TRBV7-3 and TRBJ2-3; D might be TRBD1 (6 bases). CDR1 is SGHTA, CDR2 FQGTGA, per germline. The CDR3 length is 16 residues. The ends were cut back, 5 bases at V and 6 bases at J, with 21 bases in the middle. The CDR3 reads CASSPSRVRGWDTQYF. The CDR3 region has the DNA TGTGCCAGCAGCCCTTCACGGGTGAGGGGGTGGGATACGCAGTATTTT.

About this clonotype itself: A much larger clone sits a single nucleotide away, making a read error possible. Lacking the conserved final phenylalanine or tryptophan, this CDR3 likely reflects a read error. CDR3 protein: CASSLYADNTEAFL. The CDR3 DNA is TGTGCCAGCAGCTTATATGCGGACAACACTGAAGCTTTCTTG. The gene calls are TRBV7-2 and TRBJ1-1; D gene uncertain. The V end lost 2 bases, the J end lost 2 bases, and 9 bases lay between the germline ends. Germline loops: CDR1 SGHTA, CDR2 FQGNSA. This CDR3 is 14 amino acids long.

The chain couples TRBV12-3 or TRBV12-4 to TRBJ2-7; D is possibly TRBD1 (6 bases). Trimming took 6 bases from V and 2 from J, leaving 14 bases between them. CDR3 size: 14 residues. CDR3: CASSRGGITYEQYF. CDR3 coding DNA: TGTGCCAGCAGCCGAGGGGGTATCACCTACGAGCAGTACTTC.